The entry below gives a single T cell receptor (beta chain) sequence along with its context. The data derive from a study of blood T cell repertoires in COVID-19. In the original workflow: Using reference gene primer amplification, nucleated cell counts were estimated. This table comes from immunoSEQ multiplex PCR, and its TCRdb copy is limited to in-frame clones, with some not included. That table gives V, J and clone size, and the DNA gave D and trimming. The sample comprises 250,000 to 350,000 clones, 85% of which are singletons, and 2% to 3% rests with the top ten. Each participant's cohort was designated according to participant-reported clinical history. Germline V CDR1 and CDR2: LNHDA, SQIVND (reference sequence). Trimming removed 0 bases from V and 7 bases from J, with 10 bases in between. This CDR3 has 15 residues.

The rearrangement uses TRBV19 and TRBJ1-6; no firm D call. Source material: PBMCs or T cells enriched from blood (not recorded which). This receptor was identified in a woman aged 50 to 65 who had recovered from COVID-19. The CDR3 is CASSIEPGLNSPLHF. In nucleotides, the CDR3 is TGTGCCAGTAGTATAGAGCCGGGTCTCAATTCACCCCTCCACTTT.